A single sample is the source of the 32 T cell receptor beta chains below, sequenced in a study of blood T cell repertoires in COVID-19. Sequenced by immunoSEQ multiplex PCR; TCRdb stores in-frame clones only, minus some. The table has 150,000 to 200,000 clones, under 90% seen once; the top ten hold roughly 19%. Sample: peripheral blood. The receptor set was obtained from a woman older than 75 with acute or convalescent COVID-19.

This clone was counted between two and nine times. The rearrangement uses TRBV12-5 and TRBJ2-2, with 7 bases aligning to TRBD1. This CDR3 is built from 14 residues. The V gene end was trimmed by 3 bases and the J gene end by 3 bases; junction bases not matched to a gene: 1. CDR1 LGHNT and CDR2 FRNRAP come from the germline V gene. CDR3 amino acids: CASGFGTDTGELFF. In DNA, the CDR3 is TGTGCTAGTGGTTTCGGGACAGACACCGGGGAGCTGTTTTTT.

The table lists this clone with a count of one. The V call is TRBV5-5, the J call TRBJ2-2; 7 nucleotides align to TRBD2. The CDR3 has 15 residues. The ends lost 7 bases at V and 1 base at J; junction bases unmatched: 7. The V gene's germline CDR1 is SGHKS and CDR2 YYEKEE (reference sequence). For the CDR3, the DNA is TGTGCCAGCTGTCCCTTAGCGGGGAACACCGGGGAGCTGTTTTTT. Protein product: CASCPLAGNTGELFF.

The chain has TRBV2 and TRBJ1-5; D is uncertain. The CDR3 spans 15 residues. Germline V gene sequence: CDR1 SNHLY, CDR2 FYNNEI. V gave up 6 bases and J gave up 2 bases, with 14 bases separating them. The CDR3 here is CASSRASYGNQPQHF. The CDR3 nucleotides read TGTGCCAGCAGCCGGGCTAGCTATGGCAATCAGCCCCAGCATTTT. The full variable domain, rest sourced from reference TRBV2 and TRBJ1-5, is EPEVTQTPSHQVTQMGQEVILRCVPISNHLYFYWYRQILGQKVEFLVSFYNNEISEKSEIFDDQFSVERPDGSNFTLKIRSTKLEDSAMYFCASSRASYGNQPQHFGDGTRLSIL.

CDR3 DNA: TGTGCCAGCACCTCAAGGGGCTTTTCCTACTACGAGCAGTACTTC. Its protein is CASTSRGFSYYEQYF. The rearrangement uses TRBV28 and TRBJ2-7; a possible D gene is TRBD1 (5 bases). In germline, CDR1 is MDHEN, CDR2 SYDVKM. Trimming stripped 7 bases from V and 3 bases from J, with 19 bases between. The CDR3 spans 15 residues.

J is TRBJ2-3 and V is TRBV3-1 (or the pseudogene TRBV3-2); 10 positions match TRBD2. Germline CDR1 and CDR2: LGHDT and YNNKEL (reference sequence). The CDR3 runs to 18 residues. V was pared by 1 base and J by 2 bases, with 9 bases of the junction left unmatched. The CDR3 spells CASSQGFGSGGLTDTQYF. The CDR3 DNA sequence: TGTGCCAGCAGCCAAGGGTTTGGTAGCGGGGGGCTCACAGATACGCAGTATTTT.

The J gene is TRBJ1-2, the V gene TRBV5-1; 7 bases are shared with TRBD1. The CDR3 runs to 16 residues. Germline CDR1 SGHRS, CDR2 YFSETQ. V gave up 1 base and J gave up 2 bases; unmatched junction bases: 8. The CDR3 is CASSLRQGQLNYGYTF. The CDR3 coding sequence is TGCGCCAGCAGCTTGAGGCAGGGACAGCTCAACTATGGCTACACCTTC. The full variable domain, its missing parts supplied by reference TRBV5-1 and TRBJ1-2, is KAGVTQTPRYLIKTRGQQVTLSCSPISGHRSVSWYQQTPGQGLQFLFEYFSETQRNKGNFPGRFSGRQFSNSRSEMNVSTLELGDSALYLCASSLRQGQLNYGYTFGSGTRLTVV.

As DNA, the CDR3 is TGCAGTGCTAGTGGCAGAACTATCACCTACGAGCAGTACTTC. This translates into CSASGRTITYEQYF. The gene calls are TRBV20-1 and TRBJ2-7, with D unclear. Germline V gives CDR1 DFQATT, CDR2 SNEGSKA (reference sequence). Trimming took off 3 bases at V and 2 bases at J, with 14 bases between the two ends. The CDR3 is 14 residues long.

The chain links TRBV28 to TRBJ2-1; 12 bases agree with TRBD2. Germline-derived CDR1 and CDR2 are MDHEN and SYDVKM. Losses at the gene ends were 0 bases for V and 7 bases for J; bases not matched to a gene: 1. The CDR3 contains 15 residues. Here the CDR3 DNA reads TGTGCCAGCAGTTTATGGACTAGCGGGAGTAATGAGCAGTTCTTC. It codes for CASSLWTSGSNEQFF. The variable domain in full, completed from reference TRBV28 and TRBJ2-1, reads DVKVTQSSRYLVKRTGEKVFLECVQDMDHENMFWYRQDPGLGLRLIYFSYDVKMKEKGDIPEGYSVSREKKERFSLILESASTNQTSMYLCASSLWTSGSNEQFFGPGTRLTVL.

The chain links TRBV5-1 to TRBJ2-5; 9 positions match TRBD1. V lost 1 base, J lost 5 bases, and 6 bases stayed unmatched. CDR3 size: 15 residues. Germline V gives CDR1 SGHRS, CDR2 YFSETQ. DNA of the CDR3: TGCGCCAGCAGCTTGTTTGGGACAGGGTCGGAGACCCAGTACTTC. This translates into CASSLFGTGSETQYF.

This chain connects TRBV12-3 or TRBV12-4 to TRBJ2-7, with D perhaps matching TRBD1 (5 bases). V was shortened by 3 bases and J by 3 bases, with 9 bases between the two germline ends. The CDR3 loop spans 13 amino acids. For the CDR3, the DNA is TGTGCCAGCAGTTTCTACGACAGCTACGAGCAGTACTTC. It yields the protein CASSFYDSYEQYF.

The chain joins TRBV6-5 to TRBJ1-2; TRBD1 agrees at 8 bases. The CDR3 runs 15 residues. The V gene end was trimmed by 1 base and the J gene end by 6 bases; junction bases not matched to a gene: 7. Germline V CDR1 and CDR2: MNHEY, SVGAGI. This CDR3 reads CASSYFRDRSDGYTF. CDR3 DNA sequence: TGTGCCAGCAGTTACTTTCGGGACAGGTCCGATGGCTACACCTTC.

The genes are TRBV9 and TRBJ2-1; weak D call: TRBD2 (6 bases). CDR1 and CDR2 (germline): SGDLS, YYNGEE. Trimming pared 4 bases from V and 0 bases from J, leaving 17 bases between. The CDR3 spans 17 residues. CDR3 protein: CASSSATGVPSYNEQFF. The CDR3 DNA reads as TGTGCCAGCAGCTCCGCGACGGGGGTACCCTCCTACAATGAGCAGTTCTTC.

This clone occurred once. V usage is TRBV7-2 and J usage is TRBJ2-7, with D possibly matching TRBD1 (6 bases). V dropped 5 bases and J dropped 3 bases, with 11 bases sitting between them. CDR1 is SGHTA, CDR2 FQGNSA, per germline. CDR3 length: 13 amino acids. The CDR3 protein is CASSAGTNYEQYF. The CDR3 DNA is TGTGCCAGCAGCGCCGGGACAAACTACGAGCAGTACTTC. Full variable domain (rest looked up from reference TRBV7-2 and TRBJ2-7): GAGVSQSPSNKVTEKGKDVELRCDPISGHTALYWYRQSLGQGLEFLIYFQGNSAPDKSGLPSDRFSAERTGGSVSTLTIQRTQQEDSAVYLCASSAGTNYEQYFGPGTRLTVT.

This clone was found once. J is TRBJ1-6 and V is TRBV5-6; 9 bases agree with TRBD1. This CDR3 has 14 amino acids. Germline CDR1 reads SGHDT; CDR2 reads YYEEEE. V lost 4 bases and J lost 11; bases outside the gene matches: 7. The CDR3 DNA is TGTGCCAGCAGCCCCGGACAGGGGTTGACACCCCTCCACTTT. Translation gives CASSPGQGLTPLHF.

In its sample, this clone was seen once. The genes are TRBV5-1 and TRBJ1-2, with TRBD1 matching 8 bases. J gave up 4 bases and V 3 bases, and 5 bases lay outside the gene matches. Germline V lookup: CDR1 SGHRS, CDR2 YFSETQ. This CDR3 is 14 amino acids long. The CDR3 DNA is TGCGCCAGCAGCTCGGGACAGGACCCCTATGGCTACACCTTC. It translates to CASSSGQDPYGYTF.

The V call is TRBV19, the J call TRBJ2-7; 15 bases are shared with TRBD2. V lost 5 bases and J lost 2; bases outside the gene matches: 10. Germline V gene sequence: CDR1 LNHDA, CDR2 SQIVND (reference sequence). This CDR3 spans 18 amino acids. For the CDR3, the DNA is TGTGCCAGTAGTCGGGGACTAGCGGGAGGACTTACTACCTACGAGCAGTACTTC. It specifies CASSRGLAGGLTTYEQYF.

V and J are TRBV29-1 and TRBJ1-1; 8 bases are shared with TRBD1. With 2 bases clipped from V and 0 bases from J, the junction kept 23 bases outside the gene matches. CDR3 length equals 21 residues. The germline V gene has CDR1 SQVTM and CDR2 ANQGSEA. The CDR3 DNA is TGCAGCGTTGAAAAAGAGGGGTTGGACAGGGAGCATCAACGACTGAACACTGAAGCTTTCTTT. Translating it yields CSVEKEGLDREHQRLNTEAFF. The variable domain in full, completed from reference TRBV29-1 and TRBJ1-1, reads SAVISQKPSRDICQRGTSLTIQCQVDSQVTMMFWYRQQPGQSLTLIATANQGSEATYESGFVIDKFPISRPNLTFSTLTVSNMSPEDSSIYLCSVEKEGLDREHQRLNTEAFFGQGTRLTVV.

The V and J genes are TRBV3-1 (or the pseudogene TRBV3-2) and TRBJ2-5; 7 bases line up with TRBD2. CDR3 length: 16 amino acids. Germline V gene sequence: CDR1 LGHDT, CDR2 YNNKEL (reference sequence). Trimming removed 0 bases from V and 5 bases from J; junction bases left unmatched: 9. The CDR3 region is CASSQEGTGGPETQYF. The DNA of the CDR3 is TGTGCCAGCAGCCAAGAAGGAACGGGAGGTCCGGAGACCCAGTACTTC.

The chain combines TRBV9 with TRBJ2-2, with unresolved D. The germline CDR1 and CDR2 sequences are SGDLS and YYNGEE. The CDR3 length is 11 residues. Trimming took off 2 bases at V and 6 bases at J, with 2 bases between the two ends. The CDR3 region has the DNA TGTGCCAGCAGCGTCGCCGGGGAGCTGTTTTTT. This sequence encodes CASSVAGELFF. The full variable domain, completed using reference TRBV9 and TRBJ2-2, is DSGVTQTPKHLITATGQRVTLRCSPRSGDLSVYWYQQSLDQGLQFLIQYYNGEERAKGNILERFSAQQFPDLHSELNLSSLELGDSALYFCASSVAGELFFGEGSRLTVL.

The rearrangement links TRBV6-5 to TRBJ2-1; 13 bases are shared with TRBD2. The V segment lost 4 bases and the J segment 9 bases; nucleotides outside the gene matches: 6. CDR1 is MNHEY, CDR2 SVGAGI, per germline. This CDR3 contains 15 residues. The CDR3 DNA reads TGTGCCAGCAGTTCAGGACTAGCGGGGGTGGCTGAGCAGTTCTTC. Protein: CASSSGLAGVAEQFF.

CDR3 region: CASSNRGPGNTIYF. The CDR3 region has the DNA TGTGCCAGCAGCAACAGGGGGCCTGGAAACACCATATATTTT. The gene calls are TRBV9 and TRBJ1-3, with 9 bases lining up with TRBD1. V gave up 4 bases and J gave up 2 bases; unmatched junction bases: 1. Germline V lookup: CDR1 SGDLS, CDR2 YYNGEE. This CDR3 spans 14 amino acids.

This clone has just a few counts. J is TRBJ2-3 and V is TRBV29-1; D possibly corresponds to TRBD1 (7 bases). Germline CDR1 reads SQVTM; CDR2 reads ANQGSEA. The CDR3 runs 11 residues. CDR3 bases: TGCAGTTACAGGGGACTAGATACGCAGTATTTT. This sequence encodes CSYRGLDTQYF.

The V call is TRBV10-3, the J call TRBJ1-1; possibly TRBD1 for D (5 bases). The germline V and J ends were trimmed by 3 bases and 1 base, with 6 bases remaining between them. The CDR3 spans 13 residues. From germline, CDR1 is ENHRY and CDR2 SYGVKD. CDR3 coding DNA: TGTGCCATCAGTGACAGGGAGAACACTGAAGCTTTCTTT. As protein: CAISDRENTEAFF.

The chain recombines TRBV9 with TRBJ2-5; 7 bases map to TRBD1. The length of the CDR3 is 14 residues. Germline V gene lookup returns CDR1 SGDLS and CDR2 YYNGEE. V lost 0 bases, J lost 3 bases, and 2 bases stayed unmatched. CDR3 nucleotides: TGTGCCAGCAGCGTAGGGGGGACAGAAGAGACCCAGTACTTC. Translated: CASSVGGTEETQYF.

The CDR3 nucleotides are TGTGCCAGCAGTCCCAACAGTATAGGTCCCTACGAGCAGTACTTC. Translating gives CASSPNSIGPYEQYF. The chain carries TRBV27 and TRBJ2-7; the D is unclear. V shed 5 bases and J shed 2 bases, with 16 bases lying between them. Germline loops: CDR1 MNHEY, CDR2 SMNVEV (reference sequence). The CDR3 length is 15 residues.

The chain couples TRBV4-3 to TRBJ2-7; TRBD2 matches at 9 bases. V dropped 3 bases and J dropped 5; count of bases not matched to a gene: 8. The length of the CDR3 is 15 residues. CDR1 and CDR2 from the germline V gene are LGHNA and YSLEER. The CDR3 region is CASSQLGGGGDEQYF. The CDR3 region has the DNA TGCGCCAGCAGCCAGTTGGGCGGGGGGGGCGACGAGCAGTACTTC.

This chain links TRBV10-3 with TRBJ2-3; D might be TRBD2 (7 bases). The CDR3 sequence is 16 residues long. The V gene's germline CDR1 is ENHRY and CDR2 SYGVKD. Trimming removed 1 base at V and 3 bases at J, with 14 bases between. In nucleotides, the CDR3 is TGTGCCATCAGTGAGTTCCAGGGGAGGGGGACAGATACGCAGTATTTT. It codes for CAISEFQGRGTDTQYF.

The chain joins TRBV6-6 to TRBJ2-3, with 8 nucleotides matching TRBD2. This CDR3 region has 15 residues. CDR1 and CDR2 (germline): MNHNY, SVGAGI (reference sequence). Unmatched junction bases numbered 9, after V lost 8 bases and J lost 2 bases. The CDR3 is CASSSAGVTTDTQYF. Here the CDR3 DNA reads TGTGCCAGCTCCTCAGCGGGAGTGACCACAGATACGCAGTATTTT.

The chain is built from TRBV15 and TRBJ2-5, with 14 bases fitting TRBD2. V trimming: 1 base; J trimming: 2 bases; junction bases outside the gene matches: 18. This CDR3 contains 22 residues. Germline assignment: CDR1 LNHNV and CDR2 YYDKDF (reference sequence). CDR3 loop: CATSRATPTTGLAGVVQETQYF. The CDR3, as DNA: TGTGCCACCAGCAGAGCAACACCTACCACGGGACTAGCGGGAGTGGTGCAAGAGACCCAGTACTTC.

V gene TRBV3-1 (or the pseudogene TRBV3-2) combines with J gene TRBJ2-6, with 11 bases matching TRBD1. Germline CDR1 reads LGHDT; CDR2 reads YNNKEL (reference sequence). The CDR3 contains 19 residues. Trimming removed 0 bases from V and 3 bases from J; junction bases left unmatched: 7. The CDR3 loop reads CASSQDVWTGGNGANVLTF. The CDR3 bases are TGTGCCAGCAGCCAAGACGTGTGGACAGGGGGCAATGGGGCCAACGTCCTGACTTTC.

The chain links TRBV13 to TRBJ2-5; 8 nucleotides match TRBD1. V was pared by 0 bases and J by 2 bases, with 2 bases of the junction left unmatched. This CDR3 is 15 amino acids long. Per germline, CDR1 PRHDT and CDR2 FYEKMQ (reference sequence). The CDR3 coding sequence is TGTGCCAGCAGCTTAGGACAGGGGGTTCAAGAGACCCAGTACTTC. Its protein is CASSLGQGVQETQYF.

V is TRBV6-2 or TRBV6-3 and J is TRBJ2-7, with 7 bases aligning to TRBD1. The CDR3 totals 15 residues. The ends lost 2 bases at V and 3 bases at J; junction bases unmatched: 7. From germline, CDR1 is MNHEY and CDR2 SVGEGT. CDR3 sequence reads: CASSYGRGINYEQYF. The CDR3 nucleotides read TGTGCCAGCAGTTACGGCAGGGGGATTAACTACGAGCAGTACTTC.